The 18 T cell receptor beta chains given below trace back to one sample, sequenced in a study of graft-versus-host responses after intestinal transplantation. The culture paired around 200,000 irradiated violet-dye-labeled stimulators with around 200,000 CFSE-labeled responders. Assay used: immunoSEQ multiplex PCR; TCRdb lists only in-frame clones, some missing. The sample has roughly 9,200 clones; approximately 33% are singletons. This sample comprised alloreactive CD8+ T cells from a mixed lymphocyte reaction culture, obtained before transplantation. As to subset: CFSE-low proliferating T cells sorted from approximately six-day pre-transplant mixed lymphocyte reaction (GvH or HvG direction). Receptors originate from a human patient who was an organ donor for intestinal transplantation.

The chain uses TRBV19 and TRBJ2-5; 10 nucleotides match TRBD2. Germline values: CDR1 LNHDA, CDR2 SQIVND (reference sequence). The trim removed 1 base at V and 5 bases at J, leaving 19 bases unmatched. The CDR3 runs to 20 residues. The CDR3 loop reads CASSIVSWASGRGWLETQYF. The CDR3, as DNA: TGTGCCAGTAGTATAGTATCCTGGGCTAGCGGGAGAGGGTGGCTGGAGACCCAGTACTTC.

The CDR3: CASSTLAGTDTQYF. Here the CDR3 DNA reads TGTGCCAGTAGTACCTTAGCGGGCACAGATACGCAGTATTTT. V is TRBV19 and J is TRBJ2-3, with a tentative D call TRBD2 (6 bases). From germline, CDR1 is LNHDA and CDR2 SQIVND (reference sequence). Between the trimmed V and J ends, which lost 4 bases and 1 base, there was a span of 9 bases. The CDR3 contains 14 residues.

This clone is termed medium-sized. The V gene is TRBV7-3, the J gene TRBJ2-3; a possible D gene is TRBD2 (6 bases). V lost 3 bases to trimming and J lost 2 bases, with 12 bases between them. The germline CDR1 and CDR2 sequences are SGHTA and FQGTGA. This CDR3 spans 15 amino acids. CDR3 nucleotides: TGTGCCAGCAGCTTGGGACTGGGTATCACAGATACGCAGTATTTT. Translated: CASSLGLGITDTQYF.

The chain joins TRBV9 to TRBJ2-6; maybe TRBD2 (6 bases). Germline CDR1 SGDLS, CDR2 YYNGEE. Trimming cost V 4 bases and J 2 bases, with 19 bases left between them. This CDR3 has 18 residues. CDR3 residues: CASSPRYRESPGANVLTF. Written as DNA, the CDR3 is TGTGCCAGCAGCCCCCGGTACCGGGAGTCCCCTGGGGCCAACGTCCTGACTTTC.

The rearrangement joins TRBV6-5 to TRBJ1-1; no clear D. The CDR3 runs to 10 residues. In germline, CDR1 is MNHEY, CDR2 SVGAGI. V was cut by 5 bases and J by 11 bases, with 9 bases left in between. The CDR3 DNA reads as TGTGCCAGCAGTGCGGGTGGGGCTTTCTTT. Protein sequence: CASSAGGAFF.

The chain joins TRBV27 to TRBJ2-7; D ambiguous. Trimming removed 0 bases from V and 1 base from J, with 4 bases in between. This CDR3 has 13 amino acids. Germline V CDR1 and CDR2: MNHEY, SMNVEV (reference sequence). The CDR3 here is CASSLSQSYEQYF. The CDR3 coding sequence is TGTGCCAGCAGTTTATCACAGTCCTACGAGCAGTACTTC.

In its sample, this clone is medium-sized. V is TRBV6-6 and J is TRBJ1-1, with a tentative D call TRBD1 (5 bases). Trimming cost V 8 bases and J 8 bases, with 12 bases left between them. The CDR3 sequence is 11 residues long. CDR1 MNHNY and CDR2 SVGAGI come from the germline V gene (reference sequence). The CDR3 loop is CASGRVSEAFF. The CDR3 DNA is TGTGCCAGCGGCAGGGTTTCCGAAGCTTTCTTT.

The V call is TRBV7-9, the J call TRBJ1-5, with D perhaps matching TRBD1 (6 bases). V was cut by 2 bases and J by 4 bases, with 9 bases left in between. In germline, CDR1 is SEHNR, CDR2 FQNEAQ (reference sequence). This CDR3 spans 14 amino acids. CDR3 nucleotides: TGTGCCAGCAGCTTATGGGGGCGGAATCAGCCCCAGCATTTT. As protein: CASSLWGRNQPQHF.

This clone has a handful of counts. The chain couples TRBV7-2 to TRBJ2-7; the D is unclear. Germline CDR1 reads SGHTA; CDR2 reads FQGNSA. This CDR3 is 13 amino acids long. V shed 5 bases and J shed 4 bases, with 12 bases lying between them. The CDR3 DNA reads as TGTGCCAGCAGCCTGCGCCCTAATTACGAGCAGTACTTC. Translated, it gives CASSLRPNYEQYF.

This clone has only one observation. V gene TRBV5-6 combines with J gene TRBJ1-1; TRBD1 might be the D (6 bases). V gave up 0 bases and J gave up 4 bases, with 10 bases separating them. CDR3 size: 14 residues. The germline CDR1 and CDR2 sequences are SGHDT and YYEEEE. This chain's CDR3 is CASSLVGGGTEAFF. The CDR3 region has the DNA TGTGCCAGCAGCTTGGTGGGAGGGGGCACTGAAGCTTTCTTT.

This clone rates as medium-sized. The genes are TRBV7-3 and TRBJ1-1, with D unresolved. The length of the CDR3 is 13 residues. The germline gives CDR1 SGHTA, CDR2 FQGTGA. V lost 5 bases and J 9 bases, leaving 16 bases between the germline ends. The CDR3 loop reads CASSQRRGNKAFF. CDR3 in DNA: TGTGCCAGCAGCCAACGCCGGGGAAATAAAGCTTTCTTT.

V and J are TRBV5-6 and TRBJ2-5, with D possibly TRBD1 on 6 matching bases. The germline V gene has CDR1 SGHDT and CDR2 YYEEEE. The V and J ends lost 1 base and 4 bases respectively, with 8 bases between them. The CDR3 extends over 13 amino acids. Written as DNA, the CDR3 is TGTGCCAGCAGCTTGTTCAGGGGAGAGACCCAGTACTTC. Encoded protein: CASSLFRGETQYF.

This chain links TRBV4-1 with TRBJ2-7; D not resolved. Germline V gives CDR1 MGHRA, CDR2 YSYEKL. Trimming took off 4 bases at V and 2 bases at J, with 12 bases between the two ends. This CDR3 region has 14 residues. CDR3 sequence reads: CASSPEAVTYEQYF. The CDR3 DNA is TGCGCCAGCAGCCCAGAGGCCGTTACCTACGAGCAGTACTTC.

This clone has just one count. The rearrangement links TRBV7-8 to TRBJ2-5; 8 bases are a match to TRBD2. Germline V gene data show CDR1 as SGHVS and CDR2 as FQNEAQ. The CDR3 consists of 17 residues. Trimming took 2 bases from V and 2 from J; bases not matched to a gene: 10. CDR3 region: CASSLRRLAGRQETQYF. The CDR3, as DNA: TGTGCCAGCAGCTTACGGAGGTTAGCGGGGAGACAAGAGACCCAGTACTTC.

This clone occurred a few times. The chain combines TRBV27 with TRBJ1-2, with 7 nucleotides matching TRBD1. The CDR3 runs to 14 residues. V lost 3 bases to trimming and J lost 4 bases; unmatched junction nucleotides: 5. Per the germline V gene, CDR1 is MNHEY and CDR2 is SMNVEV (reference sequence). Here the CDR3 reads CASSFTGVGYGYTF. CDR3 in DNA: TGTGCCAGCAGTTTCACAGGGGTGGGCTATGGCTACACCTTC.

In its sample, this clone ranks as medium-sized (0.01 to 0.1%). This chain uses TRBV9 with TRBJ1-1; 9 bases agree with TRBD1. This CDR3 region has 14 residues. Germline lookup yields CDR1 SGDLS and CDR2 YYNGEE. The V gene end was trimmed by 3 bases and the J gene end by 8 bases; junction bases not matched to a gene: 8. The CDR3 region has the DNA TGTGCCAGCAGCGCATACTCCGGGACAGGGGAAGCTTTCTTT. It encodes CASSAYSGTGEAFF. The complete variable domain, with remaining parts taken from reference TRBV9 and TRBJ1-1, reads DSGVTQTPKHLITATGQRVTLRCSPRSGDLSVYWYQQSLDQGLQFLIQYYNGEERAKGNILERFSAQQFPDLHSELNLSSLELGDSALYFCASSAYSGTGEAFFGQGTRLTVV.

The V call is TRBV9, the J call TRBJ2-1, with 13 bases identical to TRBD2. The J segment lost 6 bases and the V segment lost 3 bases, leaving 0 bases of the junction unmatched. Germline CDR1 SGDLS, CDR2 YYNGEE. There are 14 residues in the CDR3. The CDR3 sequence: CASSGTSGSNEQFF. The CDR3 DNA reads TGTGCCAGCAGCGGGACTAGCGGGAGCAATGAGCAGTTCTTC.

The chain has TRBV5-1 and TRBJ2-1; D may be TRBD1 (5 bases). CDR3 length: 16 residues. CDR1 is SGHRS and CDR2 is YFSETQ in the germline V gene. Trimming pared 0 bases from V and 1 base from J, leaving 11 bases between. CDR3 loop: CASSLGPRVSYNEQFF. The CDR3 nucleotides read TGCGCCAGCAGCTTGGGTCCCAGGGTATCCTACAATGAGCAGTTCTTC.